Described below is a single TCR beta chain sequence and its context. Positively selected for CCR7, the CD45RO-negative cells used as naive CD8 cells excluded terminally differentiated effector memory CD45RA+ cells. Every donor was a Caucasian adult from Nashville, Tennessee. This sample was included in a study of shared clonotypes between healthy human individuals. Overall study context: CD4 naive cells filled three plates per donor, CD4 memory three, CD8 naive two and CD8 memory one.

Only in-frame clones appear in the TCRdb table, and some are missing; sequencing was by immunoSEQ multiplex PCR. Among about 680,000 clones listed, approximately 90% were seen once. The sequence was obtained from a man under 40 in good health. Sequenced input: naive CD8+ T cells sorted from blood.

CDR3 amino acids: CASSLAGGPEQFF. In DNA form, the CDR3 reads TGTGCCAGCAGCTTAGCGGGAGGACCCGAGCAGTTCTTC. This chain joins TRBV7-6 and TRBJ2-1; D is possibly TRBD2 (6 bases). The CDR3 has 13 amino acids. The germline V and J ends were trimmed by 0 bases and 10 bases, with 10 bases remaining between them. Germline loops: CDR1 SGHVS, CDR2 FNYEAQ.